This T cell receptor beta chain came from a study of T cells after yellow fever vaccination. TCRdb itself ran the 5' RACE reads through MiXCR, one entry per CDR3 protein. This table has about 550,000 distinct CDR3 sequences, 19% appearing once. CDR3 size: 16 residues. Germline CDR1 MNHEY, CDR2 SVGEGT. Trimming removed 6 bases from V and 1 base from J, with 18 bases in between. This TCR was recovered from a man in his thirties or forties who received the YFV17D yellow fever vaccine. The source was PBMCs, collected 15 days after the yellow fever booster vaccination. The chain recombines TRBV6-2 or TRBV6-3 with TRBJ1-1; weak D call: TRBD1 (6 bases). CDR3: CASSEPETGWNTEAFF. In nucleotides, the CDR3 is TGTGCCAGCAGCGAACCCGAGACAGGTTGGAACACTGAAGCTTTCTTT.